This T cell receptor beta chain was recorded in a study of identical twins. Findings and caveats of the study: Findings depended on cross-sectional statistics rather than tracking the same donors.

The ends were cut back, 2 bases at V and 2 bases at J, with 9 bases in the middle. The CDR3 covers 15 residues. In germline, CDR1 is SGHTA, CDR2 FQGNSA. This clonotype has just a few counts. What it recognizes is unknown. Template switching created a universal primer site, and the cDNA included unique molecular identifiers. TCRdb re-called the 5' RACE reads with MiXCR, one entry per CDR3 protein. The sample consists of about 520,000 distinct CDR3 sequences, less than 25% of them appearing once. Another study also made use of these data, one on T cells expressing NK-cell markers. Turning to that study: Within the sequenced cohort of eight donors, seven exhibited HCMV seropositivity and one was seronegative.

The chain carries TRBV7-2 and TRBJ2-2, with TRBD1 as a possible D gene (6 bases). The origin of this receptor is a woman aged 18-30 years in good health. Sample: CD4+ T cells sorted from blood. For the CDR3, the DNA is TGTGCCAGCAGCTTAATCAGGGGAAACACCGGGGAGCTGTTTTTT. It codes for CASSLIRGNTGELFF.